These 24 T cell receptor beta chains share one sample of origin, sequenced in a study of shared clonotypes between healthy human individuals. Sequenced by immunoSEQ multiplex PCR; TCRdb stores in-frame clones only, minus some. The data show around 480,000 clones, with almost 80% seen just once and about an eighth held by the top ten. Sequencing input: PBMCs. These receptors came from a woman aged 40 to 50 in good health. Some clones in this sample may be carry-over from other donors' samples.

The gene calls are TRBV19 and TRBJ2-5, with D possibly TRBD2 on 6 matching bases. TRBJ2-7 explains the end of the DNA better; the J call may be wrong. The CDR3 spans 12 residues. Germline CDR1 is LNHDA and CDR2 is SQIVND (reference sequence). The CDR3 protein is CASAGGTYEQYF. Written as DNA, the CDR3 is TGTGCCTCCGCCGGCGGGACCTACGAGCAGTACTTC.

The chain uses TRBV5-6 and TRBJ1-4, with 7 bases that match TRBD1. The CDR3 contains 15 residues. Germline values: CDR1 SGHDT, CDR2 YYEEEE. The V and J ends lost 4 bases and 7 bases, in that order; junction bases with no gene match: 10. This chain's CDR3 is CASSPAGGFSEKLFF. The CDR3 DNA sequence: TGTGCCAGCAGCCCGGCAGGGGGGTTTAGTGAAAAACTGTTTTTT.

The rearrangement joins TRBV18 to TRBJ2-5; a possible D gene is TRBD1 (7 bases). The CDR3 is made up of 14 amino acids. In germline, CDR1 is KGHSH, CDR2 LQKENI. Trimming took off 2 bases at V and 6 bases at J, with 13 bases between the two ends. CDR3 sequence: CASSPDRAGQTQYF. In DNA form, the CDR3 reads TGTGCCAGCTCACCAGACAGGGCGGGGCAGACCCAGTACTTC.

The CDR3 region is CASTGGGNEQYF. The CDR3 nucleotides are TGTGCCAGCACCGGGGGGGGAAACGAGCAGTACTTC. The rearrangement joins TRBV6-6 to TRBJ2-7; TRBD2 aligns across 8 bases. Trimming at V came to 7 bases and at J to 5 bases, leaving 4 bases not matched to a gene. CDR1 and CDR2 from the germline V gene are MNHNY and SVGAGI (reference sequence). The CDR3 consists of 12 residues.

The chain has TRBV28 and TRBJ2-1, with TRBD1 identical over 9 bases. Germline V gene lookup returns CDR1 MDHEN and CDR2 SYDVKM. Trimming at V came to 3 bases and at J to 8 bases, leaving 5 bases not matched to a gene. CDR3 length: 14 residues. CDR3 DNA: TGTGCCAGCAGTTTGACAGGGGGAAGCGATGAGCAGTTCTTC. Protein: CASSLTGGSDEQFF.

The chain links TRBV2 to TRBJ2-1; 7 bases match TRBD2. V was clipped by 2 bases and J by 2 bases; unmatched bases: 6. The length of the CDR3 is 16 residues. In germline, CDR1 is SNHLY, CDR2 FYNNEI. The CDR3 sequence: CASSEWSSGPYNEQFF. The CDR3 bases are TGTGCCAGCAGTGAATGGTCTAGCGGACCCTACAATGAGCAGTTCTTC.

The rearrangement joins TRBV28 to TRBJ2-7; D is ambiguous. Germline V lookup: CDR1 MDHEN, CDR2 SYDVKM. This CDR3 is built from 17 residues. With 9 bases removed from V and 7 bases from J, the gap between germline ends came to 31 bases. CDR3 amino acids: CASITPCRRSTIREQYF. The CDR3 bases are TGTGCCAGTATAACCCCCTGCCGCAGATCTACGATTAGGGAGCAGTACTTC.

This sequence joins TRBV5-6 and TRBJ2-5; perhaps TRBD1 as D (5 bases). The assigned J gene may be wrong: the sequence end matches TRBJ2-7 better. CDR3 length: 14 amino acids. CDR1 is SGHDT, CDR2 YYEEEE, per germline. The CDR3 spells CASRRQTYSYEQYF. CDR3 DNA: TGTGCCAGCCGCCGACAGACCTACTCCTACGAGCAGTACTTC.

CDR3: CASSLRLAGAEQYF. The CDR3 DNA follows: TGCGCCAGCAGCTTGAGGCTAGCGGGAGCCGAGCAGTACTTC. The chain uses TRBV5-1 and TRBJ2-7, with 10 nucleotides matching TRBD2. The CDR3 consists of 14 residues. J was trimmed by 6 bases and V by 1 base; bases with no gene match: 4. Germline assignment: CDR1 SGHRS and CDR2 YFSETQ.

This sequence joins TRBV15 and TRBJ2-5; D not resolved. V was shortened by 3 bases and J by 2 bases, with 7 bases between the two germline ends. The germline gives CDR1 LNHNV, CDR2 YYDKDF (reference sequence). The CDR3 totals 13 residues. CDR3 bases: TGTGCCACCAGCAGGAAAAAACAAGAGACCCAGTACTTC. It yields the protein CATSRKKQETQYF.

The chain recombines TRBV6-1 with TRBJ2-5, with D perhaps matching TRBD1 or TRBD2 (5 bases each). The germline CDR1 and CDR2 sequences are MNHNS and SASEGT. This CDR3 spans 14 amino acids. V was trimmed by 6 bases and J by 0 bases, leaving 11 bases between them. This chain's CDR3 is CASSRGNNQETQYF. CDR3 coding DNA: TGTGCCAGCAGCCGGGGCAATAACCAAGAGACCCAGTACTTC.

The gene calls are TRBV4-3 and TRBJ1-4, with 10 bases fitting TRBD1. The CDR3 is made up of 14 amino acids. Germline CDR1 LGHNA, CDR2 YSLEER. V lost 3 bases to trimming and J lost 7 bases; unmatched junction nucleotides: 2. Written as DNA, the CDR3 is TGCGCCAGCAGCCAGGGGACAGGGGTTGAAAAACTGTTTTTT. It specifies CASSQGTGVEKLFF.

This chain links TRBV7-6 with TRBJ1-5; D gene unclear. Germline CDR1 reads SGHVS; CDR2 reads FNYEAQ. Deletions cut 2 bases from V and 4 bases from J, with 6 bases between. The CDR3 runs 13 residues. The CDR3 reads CASSLYTNQPQHF. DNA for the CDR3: TGTGCCAGCAGCTTATATACGAATCAGCCCCAGCATTTT.

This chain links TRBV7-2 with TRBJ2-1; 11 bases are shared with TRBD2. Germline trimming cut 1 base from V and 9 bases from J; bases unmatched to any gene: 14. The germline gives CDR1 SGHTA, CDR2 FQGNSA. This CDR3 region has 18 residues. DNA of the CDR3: TGTGCCAGCAGCTTAGTTTCTAGCGGGAGGCCCTCGCTGGGTGAGCAGTTCTTC. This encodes CASSLVSSGRPSLGEQFF.

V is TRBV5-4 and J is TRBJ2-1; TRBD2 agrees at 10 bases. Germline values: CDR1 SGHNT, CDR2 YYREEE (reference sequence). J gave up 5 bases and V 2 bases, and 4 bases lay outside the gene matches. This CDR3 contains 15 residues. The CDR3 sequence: CASSFRLAGDNEQFF. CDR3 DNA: TGTGCCAGCAGCTTTAGGCTAGCGGGAGACAATGAGCAGTTCTTC. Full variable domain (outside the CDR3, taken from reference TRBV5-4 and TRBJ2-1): ETGVTQSPTHLIKTRGQQVTLRCSSQSGHNTVSWYQQALGQGPQFIFQYYREEENGRGNFPPRFSGLQFPNYSSELNVNALELDDSALYLCASSFRLAGDNEQFFGPGTRLTVL.

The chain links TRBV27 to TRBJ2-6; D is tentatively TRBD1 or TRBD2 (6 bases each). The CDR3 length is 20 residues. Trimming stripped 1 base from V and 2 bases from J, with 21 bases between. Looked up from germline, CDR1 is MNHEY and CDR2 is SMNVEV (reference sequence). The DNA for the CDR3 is TGTGCCAGCAGTTTATGGGGGCCCGGGTGGCGGGAAACTGGGGCCAACGTCCTGACTTTC. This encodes CASSLWGPGWRETGANVLTF.

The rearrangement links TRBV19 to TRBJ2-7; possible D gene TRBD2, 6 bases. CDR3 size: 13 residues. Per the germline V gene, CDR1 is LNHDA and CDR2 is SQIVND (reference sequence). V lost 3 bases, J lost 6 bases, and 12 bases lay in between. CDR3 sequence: CASSIGRDGEQYF. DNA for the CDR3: TGTGCCAGTAGTATTGGGCGGGATGGCGAGCAGTACTTC.

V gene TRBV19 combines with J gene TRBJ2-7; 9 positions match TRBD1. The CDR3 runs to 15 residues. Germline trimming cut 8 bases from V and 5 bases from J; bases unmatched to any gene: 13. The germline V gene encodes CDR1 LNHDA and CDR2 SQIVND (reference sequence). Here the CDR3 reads CASATTGGAANEQYF. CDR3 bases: TGTGCCAGTGCTACCACAGGGGGCGCAGCAAACGAGCAGTACTTC.

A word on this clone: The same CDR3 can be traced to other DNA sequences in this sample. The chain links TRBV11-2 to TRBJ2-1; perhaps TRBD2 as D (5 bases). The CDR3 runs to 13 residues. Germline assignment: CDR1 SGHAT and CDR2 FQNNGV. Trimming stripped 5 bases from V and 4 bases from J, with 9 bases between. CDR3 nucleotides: TGTGCCAGCAGCCTCGGACTGTACAATGAGCAGTTCTTC. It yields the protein CASSLGLYNEQFF.

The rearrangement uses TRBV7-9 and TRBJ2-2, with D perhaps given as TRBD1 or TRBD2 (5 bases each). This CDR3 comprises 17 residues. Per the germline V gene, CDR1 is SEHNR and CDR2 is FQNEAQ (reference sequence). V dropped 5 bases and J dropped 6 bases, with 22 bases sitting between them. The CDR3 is CASSPRGWGLESGELFF. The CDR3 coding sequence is TGTGCCAGCAGCCCCCGGGGCTGGGGTTTAGAGTCCGGGGAGCTGTTTTTT.

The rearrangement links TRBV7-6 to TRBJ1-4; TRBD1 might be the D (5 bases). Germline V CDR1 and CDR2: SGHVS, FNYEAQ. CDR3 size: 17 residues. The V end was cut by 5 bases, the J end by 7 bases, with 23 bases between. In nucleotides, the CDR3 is TGTGCCAGCAGCCCGGAGGCTACAGGAGTGAAAAGTGAAAAACTGTTTTTT. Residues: CASSPEATGVKSEKLFF. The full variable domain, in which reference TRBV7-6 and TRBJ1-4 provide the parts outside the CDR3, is GAGVSQSPRYKVTKRGQDVALRCDPISGHVSLYWYRQALGQGPEFLTYFNYEAQQDKSGLPNDRFSAERPEGSISTLTIQRTEQRDSAMYRCASSPEATGVKSEKLFFGSGTQLSVL.

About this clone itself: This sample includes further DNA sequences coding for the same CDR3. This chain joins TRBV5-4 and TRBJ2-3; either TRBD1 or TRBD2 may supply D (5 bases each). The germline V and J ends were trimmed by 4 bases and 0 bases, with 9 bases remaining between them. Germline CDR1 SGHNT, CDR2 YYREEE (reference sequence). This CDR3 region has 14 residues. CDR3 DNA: TGTGCCAGCAGCCCGGGGCGTAGCACAGATACGCAGTATTTT. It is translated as CASSPGRSTDTQYF.

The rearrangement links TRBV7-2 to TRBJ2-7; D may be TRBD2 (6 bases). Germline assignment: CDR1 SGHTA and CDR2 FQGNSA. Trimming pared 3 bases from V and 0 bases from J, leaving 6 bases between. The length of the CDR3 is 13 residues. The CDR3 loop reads CASSFSGSYEQYF. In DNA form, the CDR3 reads TGTGCCAGCAGCTTTAGCGGCTCCTACGAGCAGTACTTC.

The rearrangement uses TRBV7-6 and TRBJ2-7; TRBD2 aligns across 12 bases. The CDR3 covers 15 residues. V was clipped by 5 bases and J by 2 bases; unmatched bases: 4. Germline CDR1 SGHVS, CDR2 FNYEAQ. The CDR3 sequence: CASSRTSGVTYEQYF. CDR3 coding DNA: TGTGCCAGCAGCAGGACTAGCGGGGTAACCTACGAGCAGTACTTC.